The present TCR beta chain was sequenced within a study of beta chain features in type 1 diabetes. Whole-study results and caveats: Insertions were fewer and deletions more numerous at VDJ junctions in type 1 diabetes patients. The naive, central memory and Treg TCRB repertoires of patients appeared to be more similar to one another than those of healthy donors. cDNA sequencing could over-represent cells with high TCR expression.

In this sample, this clone turned up a few times. Its antigen is not identified. Trimming shortened V by 3 bases and J by 6 bases, and 9 bases separated the two germline ends. Germline loops: CDR1 MNHEY, CDR2 SMNVEV (reference sequence). CDR3 length equals 13 residues. A CD45RO/CCR7/CD25/CD127/CD95/CD27 panel sorted naive, central memory, regulatory and stem cell-like memory CD4+ cells. Investigators reverse transcribed all isolated RNA, so they sequenced expressed TCRB transcripts. Generated by immunoSEQ multiplex PCR, the TCRdb table keeps only in-frame clones and is missing some. The sample shows roughly 140,000 clones, about 7.1% of them seen only once.

Sequences were obtained from central memory CD4+ T cells from blood. The chain combines TRBV27 with TRBJ1-5; D is uncertain. The source is a woman in her thirties in good health. CDR3 amino acids: CASSFSGSQPQHF. CDR3 DNA: TGTGCCAGCAGTTTTTCTGGGAGTCAGCCCCAGCATTTT.